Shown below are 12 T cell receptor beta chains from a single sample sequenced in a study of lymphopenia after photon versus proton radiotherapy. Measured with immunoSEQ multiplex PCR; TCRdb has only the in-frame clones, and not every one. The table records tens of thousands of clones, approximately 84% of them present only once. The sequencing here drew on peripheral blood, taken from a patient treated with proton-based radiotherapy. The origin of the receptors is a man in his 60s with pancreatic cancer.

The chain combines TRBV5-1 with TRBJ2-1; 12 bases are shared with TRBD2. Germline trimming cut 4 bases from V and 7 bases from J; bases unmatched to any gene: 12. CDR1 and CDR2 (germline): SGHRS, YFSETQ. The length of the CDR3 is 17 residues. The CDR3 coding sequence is TGCGCCAGCAGCCCCCGACTAGCGGGAGCGTTTATGAATGAGCAGTTCTTC. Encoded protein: CASSPRLAGAFMNEQFF.

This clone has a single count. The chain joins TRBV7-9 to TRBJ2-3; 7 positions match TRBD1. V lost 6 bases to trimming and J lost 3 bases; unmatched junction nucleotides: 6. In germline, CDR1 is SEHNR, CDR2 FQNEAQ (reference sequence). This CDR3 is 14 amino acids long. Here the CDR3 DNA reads TGTGCCAGCAGACGTACAGGGGAGACAGATACGCAGTATTTT. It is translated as CASRRTGETDTQYF.

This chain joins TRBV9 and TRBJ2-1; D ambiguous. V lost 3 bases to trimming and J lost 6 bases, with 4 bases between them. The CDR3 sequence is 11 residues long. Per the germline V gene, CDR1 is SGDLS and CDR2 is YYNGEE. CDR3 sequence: CASSASNEQFF. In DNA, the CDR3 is TGTGCCAGCAGCGCTAGCAATGAGCAGTTCTTC.

CDR3 bases: TGTGCCAGCAGCCCTGCAAAGGGACAAAACACTGAAGCTTTCTTT. Residues: CASSPAKGQNTEAFF. V gene TRBV5-4 combines with J gene TRBJ1-1; possibly TRBD1 for D (6 bases). Germline CDR1 is SGHNT and CDR2 is YYREEE (reference sequence). Deletions cut 4 bases from V and 2 bases from J, with 15 bases between. The CDR3 loop spans 15 amino acids.

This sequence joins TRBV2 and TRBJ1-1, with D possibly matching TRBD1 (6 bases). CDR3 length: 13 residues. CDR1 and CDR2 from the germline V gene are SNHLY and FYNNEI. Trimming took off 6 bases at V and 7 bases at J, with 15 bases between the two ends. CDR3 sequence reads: CASRKVEQGEAFF. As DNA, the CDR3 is TGTGCCAGCAGGAAAGTCGAACAGGGTGAAGCTTTCTTT. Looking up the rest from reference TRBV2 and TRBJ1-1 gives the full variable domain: EPEVTQTPSHQVTQMGQEVILRCVPISNHLYFYWYRQILGQKVEFLVSFYNNEISEKSEIFDDQFSVERPDGSNFTLKIRSTKLEDSAMYFCASRKVEQGEAFFGQGTRLTVV.

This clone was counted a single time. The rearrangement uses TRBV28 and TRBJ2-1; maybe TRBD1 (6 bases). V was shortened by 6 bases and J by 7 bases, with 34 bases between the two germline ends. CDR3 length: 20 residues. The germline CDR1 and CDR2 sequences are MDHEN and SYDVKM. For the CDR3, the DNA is TGTGCCAGCAGCACATACCGTCCTCCTCCCGCCGGATTACAGGGAAATGAGCAGTTCTTC. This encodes CASSTYRPPPAGLQGNEQFF.

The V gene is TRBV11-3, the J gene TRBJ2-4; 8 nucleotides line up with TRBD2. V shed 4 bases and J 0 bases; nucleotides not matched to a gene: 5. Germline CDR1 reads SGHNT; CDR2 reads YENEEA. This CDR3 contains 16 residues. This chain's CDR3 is CASSSTSGVAKNIQYF. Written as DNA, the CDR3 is TGTGCCAGCAGCTCCACTAGCGGAGTAGCCAAAAACATTCAGTACTTC.

In DNA, the CDR3 is TGCGCCAGCAGCTTGGTTTCGGGGGGCTTAGGCACAGATACGCAGTATTTT. Translation: CASSLVSGGLGTDTQYF. The V call is TRBV5-1, the J call TRBJ2-3, with D perhaps matching TRBD2 (7 bases). V was pared by 0 bases and J by 1 base, with 15 bases between. The CDR3 spans 17 residues. Germline V gene sequence: CDR1 SGHRS, CDR2 YFSETQ.

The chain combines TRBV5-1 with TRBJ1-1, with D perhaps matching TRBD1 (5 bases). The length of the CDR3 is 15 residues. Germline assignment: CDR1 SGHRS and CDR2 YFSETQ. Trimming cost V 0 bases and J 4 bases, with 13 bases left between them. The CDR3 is CASSLAGSGTTEAFF. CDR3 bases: TGCGCCAGCAGCTTGGCTGGGTCAGGGACCACTGAAGCTTTCTTT.

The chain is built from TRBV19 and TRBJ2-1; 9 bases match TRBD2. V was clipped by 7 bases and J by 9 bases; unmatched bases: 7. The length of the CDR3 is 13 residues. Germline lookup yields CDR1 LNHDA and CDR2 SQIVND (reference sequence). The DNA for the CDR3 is TGTGCCAGTAAGGGGACTAGCCTTCCTGAGCAGTTCTTC. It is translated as CASKGTSLPEQFF.

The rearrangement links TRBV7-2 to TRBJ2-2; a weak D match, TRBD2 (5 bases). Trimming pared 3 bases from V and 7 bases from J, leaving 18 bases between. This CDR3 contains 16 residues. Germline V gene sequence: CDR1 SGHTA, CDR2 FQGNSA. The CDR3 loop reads CASSFYASTLVGELFF. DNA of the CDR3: TGTGCCAGCAGCTTTTATGCTAGCACCTTAGTCGGGGAGCTGTTTTTT.

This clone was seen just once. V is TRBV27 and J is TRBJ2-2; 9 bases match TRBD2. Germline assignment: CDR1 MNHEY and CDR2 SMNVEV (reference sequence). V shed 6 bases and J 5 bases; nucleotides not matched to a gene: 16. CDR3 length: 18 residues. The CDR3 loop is CASRPLALSGRSTGELFF. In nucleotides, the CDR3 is TGTGCCAGCAGGCCCTTAGCATTAAGCGGGAGGAGTACCGGGGAGCTGTTTTTT.